The clone carrying this T cell receptor beta chain was seen a few times. Described time point: peripheral blood 6 weeks after treatment start. The V segment lost 6 bases and the J segment 5 bases; nucleotides outside the gene matches: 5. The CDR3 has 14 residues. Germline V gene data show CDR1 as MNHEY and CDR2 as SMNVEV (reference sequence). This specimen comes from a study of PD-L1 blockade in urothelial cancer. Here immunoSEQ multiplex PCR was the method, and the copy in TCRdb shows in-frame clones only, minus some. The sample includes about 90,000 clones, 70% to 90% of them seen just once. The clonotype originates from a man in his 70s with urothelial cancer. The sequences come from PBMCs, collected around atezolizumab (anti-PD-L1) treatment. This chain connects TRBV27 to TRBJ2-2; 8 nucleotides align to TRBD1. CDR3 amino acids: CASRLDRVTGELFF. CDR3 sequence (DNA): TGTGCCAGCAGACTGGACAGGGTGACCGGGGAGCTGTTTTTT.